The next 18 T cell receptor beta chains were all read from a single sample in a study of cytomegalovirus exposure and HLA in healthy donors. Repertoires were generated with immunoSEQ multiplex PCR, while TCRdb's copy carries only in-frame clones and drops some. The sample yields hundreds of thousands of clones, about nine tenths seen once. The sequenced sample was PBMCs. The origin of the receptors is a young woman in good health and CMV-seronegative.

The chain links TRBV23-1 to TRBJ2-7, with 7 bases that match TRBD1. TRBV23-1 is annotated as an ORF whose role is uncertain. Trimming at V came to 2 bases and at J to 4 bases, leaving 11 bases not matched to a gene. The CDR3 has 16 residues. CDR3 DNA: TGCGCCAGCAGTCAACCGAAATTTCGGGACAGTTACGAGCAGTACTTC. It specifies CASSQPKFRDSYEQYF.

The chain carries TRBV10-3 and TRBJ2-7; TRBD2 matches 7 bases. Germline assignment: CDR1 ENHRY and CDR2 SYGVKD. Germline trimming cut 11 bases from V and 1 base from J; bases unmatched to any gene: 17. This CDR3 region has 16 residues. The CDR3: CAVSVRPGTKSYEQYF. The CDR3, as DNA: TGTGCCGTCTCCGTTCGGCCGGGGACTAAATCCTACGAGCAGTACTTC.

The chain joins TRBV5-1 to TRBJ1-3; 9 bases agree with TRBD1. This CDR3 spans 16 amino acids. Germline trimming cut 1 base from V and 2 bases from J; bases unmatched to any gene: 4. Germline CDR1 is SGHRS and CDR2 is YFSETQ. This CDR3 reads CASSLWTGVPGNTIYF. The CDR3 DNA reads as TGCGCCAGCAGCTTGTGGACAGGGGTACCTGGAAACACCATATATTTT.

The chain combines TRBV2 with TRBJ1-3, with D perhaps matching TRBD1 (5 bases). The CDR3 is made up of 13 amino acids. Trimming left V 5 bases short and J 0 bases short, with 5 bases between. Germline V lookup: CDR1 SNHLY, CDR2 FYNNEI. The DNA for the CDR3 is TGTGCCAGCAGTACAGGCTCTGGAAACACCATATATTTT. Residues: CASSTGSGNTIYF.

This chain uses TRBV5-1 with TRBJ2-1; TRBD2 agrees at 8 bases. CDR1 and CDR2 from the germline V gene are SGHRS and YFSETQ. The CDR3 runs to 15 residues. The trim removed 4 bases at V and 4 bases at J, leaving 7 bases unmatched. Here the CDR3 reads CASSRAGVSYNEQFF. CDR3 DNA: TGCGCCAGCAGCCGAGCGGGGGTTTCTTACAATGAGCAGTTCTTC.

This chain joins TRBV2 and TRBJ2-1, with 7 bases lining up with TRBD2. The germline V gene encodes CDR1 SNHLY and CDR2 FYNNEI. The trim removed 6 bases at V and 0 bases at J, leaving 2 bases unmatched. This CDR3 region has 14 residues. CDR3 nucleotides: TGTGCCAGCAGAGCGGGGAGCTCCTACAATGAGCAGTTCTTC. Translating it yields CASRAGSSYNEQFF.

The rearrangement uses TRBV2 and TRBJ2-1, with 9 bases fitting TRBD1. This CDR3 is 15 amino acids long. Germline V gene lookup returns CDR1 SNHLY and CDR2 FYNNEI. The V segment lost 7 bases and the J segment 8 bases; nucleotides outside the gene matches: 12. The CDR3 protein is CASTLTGGPLDEQFF. For the CDR3, the DNA is TGTGCCAGCACCCTTACAGGGGGCCCCTTAGATGAGCAGTTCTTC.

V usage is TRBV15 and J usage is TRBJ2-3; D may be TRBD1 (5 bases). This CDR3 spans 17 amino acids. Trimming removed 0 bases from V and 6 bases from J, with 19 bases in between. Germline loops: CDR1 LNHNV, CDR2 YYDKDF (reference sequence). The CDR3 loop is CATSRDSLSRGTDTQYF. The CDR3 DNA sequence: TGTGCCACCAGCAGAGATAGCCTTTCTAGGGGTACGGATACGCAGTATTTT.

This chain joins TRBV28 and TRBJ2-5; TRBD2 is a possible D gene (5 bases). In germline, CDR1 is MDHEN, CDR2 SYDVKM. The CDR3 length is 11 residues. V shed 6 bases and J shed 10 bases, with 12 bases lying between them. The chain's CDR3 is CASSGGWGQYF. CDR3 in DNA: TGTGCCAGCAGCGGCGGGTGGGGCCAGTACTTC.

The chain couples TRBV10-2 to TRBJ1-1; no definite D call. Looked up from germline, CDR1 is WSHSY and CDR2 is SAAADI. V dropped 3 bases and J dropped 1 base, with 12 bases sitting between them. This CDR3 is 15 amino acids long. The CDR3 loop reads CASSDILGANTEAFF. In DNA, the CDR3 is TGCGCCAGCAGTGATATTTTGGGCGCGAACACTGAAGCTTTCTTT.

The J gene is TRBJ2-6, the V gene TRBV4-1; D is unresolved. The germline gives CDR1 MGHRA, CDR2 YSYEKL. This CDR3 region has 19 residues. The ends were cut back, 0 bases at V and 0 bases at J, with 15 bases in the middle. Here the CDR3 reads CASSQDPQRTYSGANVLTF. The CDR3 bases are TGCGCCAGCAGCCAAGACCCCCAGCGTACCTACTCTGGGGCCAACGTCCTGACTTTC.

The chain carries TRBV11-3 and TRBJ2-2, with D possibly matching TRBD1 (6 bases). The CDR3 is 13 residues long. Looked up from germline, CDR1 is SGHNT and CDR2 is YENEEA. The germline V and J ends were trimmed by 5 bases and 6 bases, with 10 bases remaining between them. As DNA, the CDR3 is TGTGCCAGCAGCCCGGCAGGGGCCGGGGAGCTGTTTTTT. Translating gives CASSPAGAGELFF.

The rearrangement links TRBV30 to TRBJ1-5, with 7 bases identical to TRBD1. Looked up from germline, CDR1 is GTSNPN and CDR2 is SVGIG (reference sequence). There are 15 residues in the CDR3. V dropped 7 bases and J dropped 2; count of bases not matched to a gene: 11. The CDR3 bases are TGTGCCTTTAGGGGTCGACAGGGAGGCAATCAGCCCCAGCATTTT. It yields the protein CAFRGRQGGNQPQHF.

The rearrangement links TRBV7-6 to TRBJ2-7, with D unresolved. This CDR3 contains 13 residues. Trimming removed 5 bases at V and 3 bases at J, with 11 bases between. Germline CDR1 reads SGHVS; CDR2 reads FNYEAQ. CDR3 loop: CASSPTTRYEQYF. In nucleotides, the CDR3 is TGTGCCAGCAGCCCCACTACCCGCTACGAGCAGTACTTC.

V is TRBV19 and J is TRBJ2-5; D gene ambiguous. This CDR3 spans 13 amino acids. The V and J ends lost 4 bases and 7 bases respectively, with 13 bases between them. Germline lookup yields CDR1 LNHDA and CDR2 SQIVND (reference sequence). The CDR3 DNA reads as TGTGCCAGTAGTAGGTCACCCCTAGGGACCCAGTACTTC. Protein: CASSRSPLGTQYF.

The count of this clone is one. The genes are TRBV6-1 and TRBJ2-3; a weak D match, TRBD2 (6 bases). Trimming stripped 3 bases from V and 4 bases from J, with 11 bases between. CDR3 size: 14 residues. Germline CDR1 and CDR2: MNHNS and SASEGT. CDR3 DNA sequence: TGTGCCAGCAGTGAGGGGGACTGGGCAGATACGCAGTATTTT. It specifies CASSEGDWADTQYF.

This sequence joins TRBV9 and TRBJ2-7, with D possibly being TRBD2 (6 bases). The germline gives CDR1 SGDLS, CDR2 YYNGEE. V lost 0 bases and J 4 bases, leaving 17 bases between the germline ends. This CDR3 contains 16 residues. The CDR3 region has the DNA TGTGCCAGCAGCGTAGGAGTGAGTGGGGGGAAGTACGAGCAGTACTTC. Translating gives CASSVGVSGGKYEQYF. Drawing the rest from reference TRBV9 and TRBJ2-7, the complete variable domain is DSGVTQTPKHLITATGQRVTLRCSPRSGDLSVYWYQQSLDQGLQFLIQYYNGEERAKGNILERFSAQQFPDLHSELNLSSLELGDSALYFCASSVGVSGGKYEQYFGPGTRLTVT.

The chain uses TRBV7-9 and TRBJ2-3, with D perhaps TRBD2 (6 bases). Germline V CDR1 and CDR2: SEHNR, FQNEAQ (reference sequence). The CDR3 loop spans 14 amino acids. V was cut by 5 bases and J by 6 bases, with 15 bases left in between. Here the CDR3 reads CASSPSAGSDTQYF. The CDR3 nucleotides are TGTGCCAGCAGCCCTTCCGCGGGGAGCGATACGCAGTATTTT.